Presented here are 26 T cell receptor beta chains from one specimen sequenced in a study of cytomegalovirus exposure and HLA in healthy donors. The PCR ran on 60 Vbeta and 13 Jbeta primers. The protocol was immunoSEQ multiplex PCR, while the TCRdb copy is restricted to in-frame clones and leaves out a portion. The sample yields about 150,000 clones, approximately 80% seen once. Sequenced: PBMCs. Receptors were obtained from a middle-aged man in good health and CMV-seronegative.

The genes are TRBV7-8 and TRBJ2-7, with 7 bases that match TRBD2. CDR3 size: 15 residues. V was pared by 5 bases and J by 0 bases, with 7 bases of the junction left unmatched. CDR1 and CDR2 (germline): SGHVS, FQNEAQ. This CDR3 reads CASSLRDYLSYEQYF. In DNA, the CDR3 is TGTGCCAGCAGCCTCAGGGACTATCTCTCCTACGAGCAGTACTTC. Supplemented by reference TRBV7-8 and TRBJ2-7, the full variable domain reads GAGVSQSPRYKVAKRGQDVALRCDPISGHVSLFWYQQALGQGPEFLTYFQNEAQLDKSGLPSDRFFAERPEGSVSTLKIQRTQQEDSAVYLCASSLRDYLSYEQYFGPGTRLTVT.

This chain uses TRBV5-6 with TRBJ2-4; D not resolved. V was pared by 0 bases and J by 6 bases, with 7 bases between. This CDR3 has 13 amino acids. Germline loops: CDR1 SGHDT, CDR2 YYEEEE. Here the CDR3 DNA reads TGTGCCAGCAGCTTGGTTCTTTTAAACATTCAGTACTTC. Protein product: CASSLVLLNIQYF.

The V and J genes are TRBV7-9 and TRBJ1-1, with 8 bases fitting TRBD1. The CDR3 consists of 17 residues. Germline lookup yields CDR1 SEHNR and CDR2 FQNEAQ (reference sequence). V was clipped by 5 bases and J by 0 bases; unmatched bases: 11. The CDR3 sequence: CASSPRAGGTVNTEAFF. CDR3 in DNA: TGTGCCAGCAGCCCACGGGCAGGGGGCACGGTGAACACTGAAGCTTTCTTT.

The table lists this clone with a few counts. This chain uses TRBV18 with TRBJ2-7; 8 positions agree with TRBD2. The CDR3 spans 14 residues. The V segment lost 3 bases and the J segment 4 bases; nucleotides outside the gene matches: 5. CDR1 and CDR2 (germline): KGHSH, LQKENI. The CDR3 DNA follows: TGTGCCAGCTCACCCGGGACTAGTAGTTACGAGCAGTACTTC. Translated: CASSPGTSSYEQYF.

This sequence joins TRBV6-5 and TRBJ2-7; no definite D call. The CDR3 has 10 residues. Germline loops: CDR1 MNHEY, CDR2 SVGAGI. Trimming cost V 5 bases and J 5 bases, with 4 bases left between them. CDR3 bases: TGTGCCAGCAGTACGGACGAGCAGTACTTC. It specifies CASSTDEQYF.

This clone was detected only once. The gene calls are TRBV6-5 and TRBJ2-2; no definite D call. The CDR3 consists of 15 residues. The germline V gene encodes CDR1 MNHEY and CDR2 SVGAGI. V dropped 0 bases and J dropped 1 base, with 6 bases sitting between them. The CDR3 DNA reads TGTGCCAGCAGTTACTCCTATGTGAACACCGGGGAGCTGTTTTTT. It translates to CASSYSYVNTGELFF.

Remarks on this clone: One junction end disagrees with the germline gene, perhaps due to a read error. The genes are TRBV7-9 and TRBJ2-7; TRBD1 aligns across 9 bases. The CDR3 runs 16 residues. The germline V gene has CDR1 SEHNR and CDR2 FQNEAQ (reference sequence). CDR3 region: CSSSLARTGVFHEQYF. The CDR3, as DNA: TGTTCCAGCAGCTTAGCTCGGACAGGGGTTTTCCACGAGCAGTACTTC.

The chain carries TRBV9 and TRBJ2-7; TRBD1 matches at 7 bases. The trim removed 0 bases at V and 3 bases at J, leaving 3 bases unmatched. Germline values: CDR1 SGDLS, CDR2 YYNGEE. CDR3 size: 14 residues. CDR3 protein: CASSVEDRYYEQYF. CDR3 in DNA: TGTGCCAGCAGCGTAGAGGACAGGTACTACGAGCAGTACTTC.

This clone has just one count. The J gene is TRBJ2-2, the V gene TRBV9, with D possibly being TRBD2 (6 bases). The V and J ends lost 1 base and 6 bases respectively, with 16 bases between them. The CDR3 has 16 residues. Germline assignment: CDR1 SGDLS and CDR2 YYNGEE. CDR3 protein: CASSVTTGWGAGELFF. The CDR3 bases are TGTGCCAGCAGCGTAACAACCGGGTGGGGGGCCGGGGAGCTGTTTTTT.

The V gene is TRBV6-5, the J gene TRBJ1-4; TRBD1 matches at 9 bases. This CDR3 has 15 residues. Per germline, CDR1 MNHEY and CDR2 SVGAGI. The V gene end was trimmed by 2 bases and the J gene end by 5 bases; junction bases not matched to a gene: 3. The chain's CDR3 is CASSYGGQGNEKLFF. The CDR3 bases are TGTGCCAGCAGTTACGGGGGACAGGGAAATGAAAAACTGTTTTTT.

The gene calls are TRBV5-1 and TRBJ2-5, with 11 bases lining up with TRBD2. This CDR3 has 15 residues. Losses at the gene ends were 4 bases for V and 1 base for J; bases not matched to a gene: 3. Per germline, CDR1 SGHRS and CDR2 YFSETQ. The CDR3 protein is CASSRTSGSQETQYF. The CDR3 nucleotides read TGCGCCAGCAGCCGGACTAGCGGGTCCCAAGAGACCCAGTACTTC.

CDR3 region: CASSSGAGGRNEQYF. CDR3 nucleotides: TGTGCCAGCAGCAGTGGGGCGGGGGGTCGGAACGAGCAGTACTTC. The chain joins TRBV7-2 to TRBJ2-7; TRBD2 matches at 8 bases. Losses at the gene ends were 5 bases for V and 5 bases for J; bases not matched to a gene: 11. Looked up from germline, CDR1 is SGHTA and CDR2 is FQGNSA. This CDR3 is built from 15 residues.

The rearrangement links TRBV10-3 to TRBJ2-3, with 12 bases aligning to TRBD2. Germline V CDR1 and CDR2: ENHRY, SYGVKD. The CDR3 contains 16 residues. V lost 6 bases to trimming and J lost 4 bases; unmatched junction nucleotides: 8. The CDR3 DNA is TGTGCCATCAGGGCTAGCGGGGGGGCCGGGTCAGATACGCAGTATTTT. This encodes CAIRASGGAGSDTQYF.

V is TRBV10-1 and J is TRBJ1-5, with D unresolved. The CDR3 is 12 amino acids. Germline V gives CDR1 WNHNN, CDR2 SYGVQD (reference sequence). Between the trimmed V and J ends, which lost 3 bases and 6 bases, there was a span of 6 bases. The CDR3 is CASSDGGQPQHF. The CDR3 bases are TGCGCCAGCAGTGACGGAGGTCAGCCCCAGCATTTT.

This sequence joins TRBV29-1 and TRBJ1-3, with no clear D. Germline V gene data show CDR1 as SQVTM and CDR2 as ANQGSEA. CDR3 length: 13 residues. V lost 4 bases to trimming and J lost 0 bases, with 7 bases between them. This CDR3 reads CSVGTVSGNTIYF. The CDR3 coding sequence is TGCAGCGTTGGCACGGTCTCTGGAAACACCATATATTTT.

This clone was counted a few times. The chain links TRBV30 to TRBJ2-2; TRBD2 is a possible D gene (6 bases). This CDR3 comprises 15 residues. V was cut by 2 bases and J by 2 bases, with 12 bases left in between. CDR1 and CDR2 (germline): GTSNPN, SVGIG (reference sequence). The CDR3 spells CAWSWGRLNTGELFF. Written as DNA, the CDR3 is TGTGCCTGGAGTTGGGGGAGGTTAAACACCGGGGAGCTGTTTTTT.

V gene TRBV7-3 combines with J gene TRBJ2-2, with D possibly matching TRBD1 (6 bases). This CDR3 comprises 16 residues. The ends were cut back, 1 base at V and 3 bases at J, with 12 bases in the middle. The germline CDR1 and CDR2 sequences are SGHTA and FQGTGA. CDR3: CASSLRAGADTGELFF. The CDR3 nucleotides are TGTGCCAGCAGCTTAAGGGCAGGGGCAGACACCGGGGAGCTGTTTTTT.

The gene calls are TRBV21-1 and TRBJ1-2; TRBD1 is the table's D call, not checked against the DNA. TRBV21-1 is tagged as a pseudogene. The CDR3 is 18 residues long. The CDR3 nucleotides are TGTGCCAGCAGCAAAGTGCACCCAACTTACGGGACAGGGTATGGCTACACCTTC. Translating gives CASSKVHPTYGTGYGYTF.

The genes are TRBV5-1 and TRBJ2-4, with TRBD2 identical over 11 bases. J gave up 0 bases and V 4 bases, and 15 bases lay outside the gene matches. The length of the CDR3 is 20 residues. Germline V gene data show CDR1 as SGHRS and CDR2 as YFSETQ. CDR3 region: CASSPGLAGGVVLAKNIQYF. CDR3 DNA sequence: TGCGCCAGCAGCCCAGGACTAGCGGGTGGGGTAGTATTAGCCAAAAACATTCAGTACTTC. Variable domain in full (rest from reference TRBV5-1 and TRBJ2-4): KAGVTQTPRYLIKTRGQQVTLSCSPISGHRSVSWYQQTPGQGLQFLFEYFSETQRNKGNFPGRFSGRQFSNSRSEMNVSTLELGDSALYLCASSPGLAGGVVLAKNIQYFGAGTRLSVL.

This chain uses TRBV12-2 with TRBJ2-1; the D segment call TRBD2 is taken from the table without a DNA check. TRBV12-2 is a recognized pseudogene. CDR3 length: 14 amino acids. CDR3 nucleotide sequence: TGTGCAAGTCGCTTAGCCATCCATACTAGCGCTGGATTCTTC. This translates into CASRLAIHTSAGFF.

The V and J genes are TRBV10-3 and TRBJ2-3; maybe TRBD2 (5 bases). There are 14 residues in the CDR3. Germline V gene sequence: CDR1 ENHRY, CDR2 SYGVKD. V was cut by 1 base and J by 4 bases, with 9 bases left in between. The chain's CDR3 is CAISEYKDSDTQYF. CDR3 bases: TGTGCCATCAGTGAGTATAAGGACTCAGATACGCAGTATTTT.

V is TRBV5-4 and J is TRBJ2-3, with D perhaps matching TRBD2 (5 bases). Germline CDR1 and CDR2: SGHNT and YYREEE (reference sequence). Trimming pared 4 bases from V and 2 bases from J, leaving 14 bases between. This CDR3 comprises 15 residues. CDR3 residues: CASSRTGISTDTQYF. The CDR3 DNA reads as TGTGCCAGCAGCAGGACCGGGATATCCACAGATACGCAGTATTTT. Full variable domain (remainder filled in from reference TRBV5-4 and TRBJ2-3): ETGVTQSPTHLIKTRGQQVTLRCSSQSGHNTVSWYQQALGQGPQFIFQYYREEENGRGNFPPRFSGLQFPNYSSELNVNALELDDSALYLCASSRTGISTDTQYFGPGTRLTVL.

The J gene is TRBJ2-7, the V gene TRBV9; 8 bases are a match to TRBD1. The CDR3 extends over 13 amino acids. Trimming took 4 bases from V and 6 from J; bases not matched to a gene: 6. Germline CDR1 and CDR2: SGDLS and YYNGEE. The CDR3 sequence: CASSTLQGVEQYF. Here the CDR3 DNA reads TGTGCCAGCAGCACCTTACAGGGGGTCGAGCAGTACTTC.

The chain couples TRBV11-2 to TRBJ2-5; D unresolved. Trimming removed 1 base from V and 5 bases from J, with 17 bases in between. CDR3 size: 16 residues. In germline, CDR1 is SGHAT, CDR2 FQNNGV. The CDR3 protein is CASSLGVTELVETQYF. The DNA of the CDR3 is TGTGCCAGCAGCTTAGGGGTAACAGAGTTGGTCGAGACCCAGTACTTC.

J is TRBJ2-3 and V is TRBV12-5; D is unclear. The CDR3 loop spans 15 amino acids. CDR1 is LGHNT and CDR2 is FRNRAP in the germline V gene. V lost 4 bases to trimming and J lost 4 bases, with 15 bases between them. CDR3 in DNA: TGTGCTAGTGGTTCGGGTGAGCCCCTCCCAGATACGCAGTATTTT. Translating gives CASGSGEPLPDTQYF.

V is TRBV7-9 and J is TRBJ2-1, with a weak D call TRBD2 (6 bases). The CDR3 runs 18 residues. V gave up 2 bases and J gave up 4 bases, with 21 bases separating them. Germline CDR1 reads SEHNR; CDR2 reads FQNEAQ (reference sequence). The CDR3 DNA reads as TGTGCCAGCAGCTTAAGTCTACATTCGGCTGCGGGGTACAATGAGCAGTTCTTC. Its protein product is CASSLSLHSAAGYNEQFF.